The present TCR beta chain was sequenced within a study of blood T cells in healthy people across ages. From germline, CDR1 is DFQATT and CDR2 SNEGSKA (reference sequence). This CDR3 region has 14 residues. It was with a sample-barcoded 5' primer and a J-beta primer mix that a second PCR of roughly 7 to 12 cycles was run. TCRdb reprocessed the 5' RACE reads via MiXCR and lists one record per CDR3 protein. There are over 500,000 distinct CDR3 sequences in the sample; around 50% occur only once, and approximately 15% lies in the top ten. Investigators took roughly 10 milliliters of peripheral blood from every donor.

The clonotype comes from a woman aged 80 or older in good health. Sample: blood. The J gene is TRBJ2-5, the V gene TRBV20-1; D possibly matches TRBD1 or TRBD2 (5 bases each). Matching the DNA end better, TRBJ2-1 makes the J call doubtful. The CDR3 loop reads CIALLGTLQETQFF. CDR3 coding DNA: TGCATTGCACTTCTTGGGACCCTGCAAGAGACCCAGTTCTTC.